This TCR beta chain was sequenced for a study of blood T cell repertoires in COVID-19. Original data processing: It was from reference gene primer amplification that nucleated cell counts were estimated. Profiling relied on immunoSEQ multiplex PCR, and the TCRdb table lists in-frame clones only, not all of them. That table is the source of V, J and clone size, and D and trimming were worked out from the DNA. In the table there are under 200,000 clones, roughly 88% of which are singletons. The germline V and J ends were trimmed by 0 bases and 0 bases, with 17 bases remaining between them. Germline V gene sequence: CDR1 SEHNR, CDR2 FQNEAQ (reference sequence). The CDR3 has 18 amino acids. In Seattle, patients joined the study during active infection and were tracked longitudinally.

The rearrangement links TRBV7-9 to TRBJ1-1, with D tentatively TRBD1 (6 bases). This receptor was identified in a man younger than 30 with COVID-19, enrolled during active disease. The sequenced sample was peripheral blood. This CDR3 is CASSLARQGFPLNTEAFF. The CDR3 region has the DNA TGTGCCAGCAGCTTAGCGAGGCAGGGGTTCCCTTTGAACACTGAAGCTTTCTTT.